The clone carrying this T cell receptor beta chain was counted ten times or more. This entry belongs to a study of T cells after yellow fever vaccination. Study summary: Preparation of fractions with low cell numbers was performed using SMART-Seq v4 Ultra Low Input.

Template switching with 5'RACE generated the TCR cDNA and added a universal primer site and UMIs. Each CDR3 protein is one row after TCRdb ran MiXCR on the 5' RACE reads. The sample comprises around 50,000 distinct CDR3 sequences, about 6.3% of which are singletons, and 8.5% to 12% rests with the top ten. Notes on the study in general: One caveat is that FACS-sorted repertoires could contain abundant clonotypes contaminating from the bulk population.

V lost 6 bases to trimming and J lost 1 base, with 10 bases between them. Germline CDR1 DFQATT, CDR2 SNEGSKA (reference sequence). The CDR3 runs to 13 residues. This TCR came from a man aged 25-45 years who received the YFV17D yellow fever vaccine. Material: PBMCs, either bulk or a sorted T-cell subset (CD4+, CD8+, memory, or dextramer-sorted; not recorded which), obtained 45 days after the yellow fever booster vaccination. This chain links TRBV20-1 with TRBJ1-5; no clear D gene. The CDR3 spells CSASPGSNQPQHF. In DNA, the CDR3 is TGCAGTGCCTCGCCTGGAAGCAATCAGCCCCAGCATTTT.